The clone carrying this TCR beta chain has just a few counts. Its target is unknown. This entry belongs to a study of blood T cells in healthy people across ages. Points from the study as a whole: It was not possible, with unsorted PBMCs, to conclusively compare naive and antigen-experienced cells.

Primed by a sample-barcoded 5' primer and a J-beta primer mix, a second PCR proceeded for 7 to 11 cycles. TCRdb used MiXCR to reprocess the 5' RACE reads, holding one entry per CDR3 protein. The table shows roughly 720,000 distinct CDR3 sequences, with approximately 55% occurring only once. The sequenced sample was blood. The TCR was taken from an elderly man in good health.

In nucleotides, the CDR3 is TGTGCCATCAGTACGGGACAGGGGTTTAGGGATACGCAGTATTTT. Encoded protein: CAISTGQGFRDTQYF. V gene TRBV10-3 combines with J gene TRBJ2-3, with 10 bases that match TRBD1. Per germline, CDR1 ENHRY and CDR2 SYGVKD. V shed 5 bases and J 6 bases; nucleotides not matched to a gene: 8. CDR3 length: 15 amino acids.